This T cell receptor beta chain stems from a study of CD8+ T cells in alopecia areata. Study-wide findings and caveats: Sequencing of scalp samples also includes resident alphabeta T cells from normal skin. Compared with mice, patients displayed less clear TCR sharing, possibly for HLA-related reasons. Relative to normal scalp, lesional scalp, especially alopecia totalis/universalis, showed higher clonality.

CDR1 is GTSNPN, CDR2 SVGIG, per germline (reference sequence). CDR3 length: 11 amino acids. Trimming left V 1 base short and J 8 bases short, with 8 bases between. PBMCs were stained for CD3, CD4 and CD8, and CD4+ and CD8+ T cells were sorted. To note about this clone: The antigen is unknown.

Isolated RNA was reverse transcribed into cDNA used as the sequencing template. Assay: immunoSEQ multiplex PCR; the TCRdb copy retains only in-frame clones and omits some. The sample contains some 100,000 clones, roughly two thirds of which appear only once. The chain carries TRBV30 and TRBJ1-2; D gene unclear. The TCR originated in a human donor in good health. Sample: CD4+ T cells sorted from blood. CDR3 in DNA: TGTGCCTGGAGTGAAGGCCCCGGCTACACCTTC. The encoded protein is CAWSEGPGYTF.